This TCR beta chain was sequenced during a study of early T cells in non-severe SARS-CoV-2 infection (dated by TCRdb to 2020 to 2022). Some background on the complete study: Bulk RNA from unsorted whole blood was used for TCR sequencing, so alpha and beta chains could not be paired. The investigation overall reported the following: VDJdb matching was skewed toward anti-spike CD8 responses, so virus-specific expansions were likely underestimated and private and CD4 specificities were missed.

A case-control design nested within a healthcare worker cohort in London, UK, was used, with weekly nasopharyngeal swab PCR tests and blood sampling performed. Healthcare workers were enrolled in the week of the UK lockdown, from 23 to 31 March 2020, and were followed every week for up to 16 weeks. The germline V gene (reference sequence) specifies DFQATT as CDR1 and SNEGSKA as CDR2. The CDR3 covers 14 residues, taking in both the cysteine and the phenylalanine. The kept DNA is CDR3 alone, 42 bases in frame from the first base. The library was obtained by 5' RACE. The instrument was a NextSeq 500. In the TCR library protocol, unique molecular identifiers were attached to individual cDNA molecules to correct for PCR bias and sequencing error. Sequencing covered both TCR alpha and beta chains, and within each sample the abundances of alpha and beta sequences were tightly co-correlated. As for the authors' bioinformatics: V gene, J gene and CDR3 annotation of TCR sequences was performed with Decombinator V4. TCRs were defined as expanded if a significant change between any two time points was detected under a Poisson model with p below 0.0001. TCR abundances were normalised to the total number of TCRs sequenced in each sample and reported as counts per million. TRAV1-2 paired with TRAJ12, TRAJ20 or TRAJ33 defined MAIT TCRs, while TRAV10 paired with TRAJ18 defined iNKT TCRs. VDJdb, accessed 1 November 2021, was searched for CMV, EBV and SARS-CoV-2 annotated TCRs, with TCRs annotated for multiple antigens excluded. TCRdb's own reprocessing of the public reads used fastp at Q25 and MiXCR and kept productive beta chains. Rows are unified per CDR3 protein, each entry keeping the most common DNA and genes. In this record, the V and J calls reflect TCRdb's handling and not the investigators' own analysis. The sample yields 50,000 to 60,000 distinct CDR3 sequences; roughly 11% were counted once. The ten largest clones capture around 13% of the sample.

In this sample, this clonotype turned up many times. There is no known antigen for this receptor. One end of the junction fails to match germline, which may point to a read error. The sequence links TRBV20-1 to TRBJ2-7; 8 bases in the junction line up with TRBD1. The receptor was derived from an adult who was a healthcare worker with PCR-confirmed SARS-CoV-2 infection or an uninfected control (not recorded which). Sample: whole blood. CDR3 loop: CSARGGPGQAGTRF. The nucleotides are TGCAGTGCTAGAGGAGGTCCGGGACAGGCGGGAACTAGATTC.